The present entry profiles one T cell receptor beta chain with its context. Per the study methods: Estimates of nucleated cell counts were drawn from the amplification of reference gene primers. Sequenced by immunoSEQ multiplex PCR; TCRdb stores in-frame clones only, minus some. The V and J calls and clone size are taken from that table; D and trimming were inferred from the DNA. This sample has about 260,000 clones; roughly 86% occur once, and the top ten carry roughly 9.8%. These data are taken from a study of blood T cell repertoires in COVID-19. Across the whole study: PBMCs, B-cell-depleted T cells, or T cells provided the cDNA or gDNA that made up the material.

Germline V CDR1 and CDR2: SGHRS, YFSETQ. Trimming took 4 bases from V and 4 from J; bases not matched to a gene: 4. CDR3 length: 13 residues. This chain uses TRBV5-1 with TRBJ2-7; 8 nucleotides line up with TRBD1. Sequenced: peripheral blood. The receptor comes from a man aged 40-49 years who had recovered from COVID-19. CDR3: CASSVTGEYEQYF. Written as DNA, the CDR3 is TGCGCCAGCAGCGTGACAGGGGAATACGAGCAGTACTTC.